The entry below describes one T cell receptor (beta chain). V gave up 4 bases and J gave up 3 bases; unmatched junction bases: 8. CDR1 and CDR2 from the germline V gene are MGHRA and YSYEKL. This CDR3 comprises 17 residues. This sample was taken from a study of OX40 agonist ivuxolimab in advanced cancers. TCRdb's copy holds only in-frame clones and misses some; the assay was immunoSEQ multiplex PCR. Of tens of thousands of clones listed, approximately 90% are singletons. Sample: CD4+ or CD8+ T cells sorted from blood, taken in a trial of the OX40 agonist ivuxolimab. The clonotype originates from an adult with an advanced solid tumor such as melanoma, head and neck, liver or kidney cancer. The gene calls are TRBV4-1 and TRBJ2-1; 11 nucleotides agree with TRBD2. CDR3 DNA: TGCGCCAGCAGCCCGGAAAGGGGACTAGCGGACTACAATGAGCAGTTCTTC. This sequence encodes CASSPERGLADYNEQFF.